This T cell receptor (beta chain) was captured by sequencing in a study of CD8 T cells in ankylosing spondylitis. Findings of the study overall: A TCR beta motif made of fewer than ten highly homologous variants seemed typical of ankylosing spondylitis blood.

TCRdb re-analysed the 5' RACE reads in MiXCR, keeping a single row per CDR3 protein. The data show about 800,000 distinct CDR3 sequences, roughly 10% seen once. The CDR3 is 17 amino acids. Germline loops: CDR1 MNHNS, CDR2 SASEGT. Deletions cut 4 bases from V and 3 bases from J, with 22 bases between. This clonotype was detected only a few times. Its antigen is currently unknown. Sequenced material: blood, either unsorted or a sorted T cell fraction (not recorded which). The sequence derives from a male donor with ankylosing spondylitis. This sequence joins TRBV6-1 and TRBJ2-7; D is possibly TRBD1 (6 bases). The CDR3 DNA sequence: TGTGCCAGCAGTGGAGCCATACAGGGCCCTTCTATCTACGAGCAGTACTTC. This encodes CASSGAIQGPSIYEQYF.